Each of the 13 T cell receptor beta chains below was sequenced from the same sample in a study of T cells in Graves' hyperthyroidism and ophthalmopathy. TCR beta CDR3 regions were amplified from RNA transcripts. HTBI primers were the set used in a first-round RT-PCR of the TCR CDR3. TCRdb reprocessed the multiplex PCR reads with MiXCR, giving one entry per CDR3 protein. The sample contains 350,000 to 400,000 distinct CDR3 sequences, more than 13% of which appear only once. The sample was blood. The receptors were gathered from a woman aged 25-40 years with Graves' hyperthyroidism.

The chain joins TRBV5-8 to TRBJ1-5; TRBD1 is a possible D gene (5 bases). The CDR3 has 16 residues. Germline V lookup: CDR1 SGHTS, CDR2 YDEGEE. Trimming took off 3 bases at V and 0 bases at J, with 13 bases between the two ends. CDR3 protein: CASSWITGNSNQPQHF. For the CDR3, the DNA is TGTGCCAGCAGCTGGATCACAGGTAATAGCAATCAGCCCCAGCATTTT.

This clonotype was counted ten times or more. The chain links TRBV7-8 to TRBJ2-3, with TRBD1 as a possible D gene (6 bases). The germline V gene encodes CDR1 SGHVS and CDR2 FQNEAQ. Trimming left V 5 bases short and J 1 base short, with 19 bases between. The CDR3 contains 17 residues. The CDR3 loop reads CASSERLGAIRTDTQYF. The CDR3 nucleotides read TGTGCCAGCAGCGAACGGCTGGGGGCCATTCGCACAGATACGCAGTATTTT.

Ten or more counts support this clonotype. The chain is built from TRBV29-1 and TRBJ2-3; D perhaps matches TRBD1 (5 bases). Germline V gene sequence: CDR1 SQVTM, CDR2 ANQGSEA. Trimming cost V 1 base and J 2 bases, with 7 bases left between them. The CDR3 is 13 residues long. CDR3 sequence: CSVEAGLTDTQYF. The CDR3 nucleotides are TGCAGCGTTGAAGCAGGGCTCACAGATACGCAGTATTTT.

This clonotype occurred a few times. DNA for the CDR3: TGTGCCAGCAGCTTGAAGACTAGCGGTAGCACAGATACGCAGTATTTT. It specifies CASSLKTSGSTDTQYF. The chain is built from TRBV5-4 and TRBJ2-3; TRBD2 matches at 9 bases. V dropped 1 base and J dropped 0; count of bases not matched to a gene: 3. The length of the CDR3 is 16 residues. Germline CDR1 and CDR2: SGHNT and YYREEE (reference sequence). Full variable domain (outside the CDR3, taken from reference TRBV5-4 and TRBJ2-3): ETGVTQSPTHLIKTRGQQVTLRCSSQSGHNTVSWYQQALGQGPQFIFQYYREEENGRGNFPPRFSGLQFPNYSSELNVNALELDDSALYLCASSLKTSGSTDTQYFGPGTRLTVL.

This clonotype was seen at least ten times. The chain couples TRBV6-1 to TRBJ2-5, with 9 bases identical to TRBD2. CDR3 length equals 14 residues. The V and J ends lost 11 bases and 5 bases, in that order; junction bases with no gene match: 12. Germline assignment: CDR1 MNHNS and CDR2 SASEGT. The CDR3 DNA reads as TGTGCCGGGAGTAGCGGGAGAGGCCGGGAGACCCAGTACTTC. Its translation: CAGSSGRGRETQYF.

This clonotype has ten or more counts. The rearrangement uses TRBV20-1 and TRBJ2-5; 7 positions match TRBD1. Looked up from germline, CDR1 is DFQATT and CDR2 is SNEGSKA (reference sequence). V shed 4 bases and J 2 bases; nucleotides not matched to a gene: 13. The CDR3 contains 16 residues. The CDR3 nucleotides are TGCAGTGCTAAGGGCTTAGGACAGGCTCCACAAGAGACCCAGTACTTC. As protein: CSAKGLGQAPQETQYF.

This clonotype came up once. Written as DNA, the CDR3 is TGTGCCAGCTCCCTCTCCGGGACTAGCGGGACCTACGAGCAGTACTTC. This encodes CASSLSGTSGTYEQYF. This sequence joins TRBV6-1 and TRBJ2-7; 13 bases are a match to TRBD2. V lost 8 bases and J lost 2; bases outside the gene matches: 9. This CDR3 comprises 16 residues. The germline V gene encodes CDR1 MNHNS and CDR2 SASEGT.

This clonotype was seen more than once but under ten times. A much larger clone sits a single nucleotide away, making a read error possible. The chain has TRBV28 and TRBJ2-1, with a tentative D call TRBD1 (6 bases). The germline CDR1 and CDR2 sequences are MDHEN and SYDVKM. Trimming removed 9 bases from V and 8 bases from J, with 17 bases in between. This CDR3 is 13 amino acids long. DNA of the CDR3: TGTGCCAGTACGACCGGGACAATCGATGAGCAGTTCTTC. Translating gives CASTTGTIDEQFF.

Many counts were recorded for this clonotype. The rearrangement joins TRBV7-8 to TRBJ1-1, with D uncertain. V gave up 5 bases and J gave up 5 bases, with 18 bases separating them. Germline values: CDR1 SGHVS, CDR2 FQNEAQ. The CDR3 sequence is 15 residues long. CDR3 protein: CASSTSGVGWTEAFF. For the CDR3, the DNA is TGTGCCAGCAGCACAAGCGGGGTAGGATGGACTGAAGCTTTCTTT.

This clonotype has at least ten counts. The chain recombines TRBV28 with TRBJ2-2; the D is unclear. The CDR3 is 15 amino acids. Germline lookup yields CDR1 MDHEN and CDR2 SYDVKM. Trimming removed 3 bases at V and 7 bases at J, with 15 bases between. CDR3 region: CASSFPRAAGGELFF. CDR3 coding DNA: TGTGCCAGCAGTTTCCCTCGGGCGGCAGGCGGGGAGCTGTTTTTT.

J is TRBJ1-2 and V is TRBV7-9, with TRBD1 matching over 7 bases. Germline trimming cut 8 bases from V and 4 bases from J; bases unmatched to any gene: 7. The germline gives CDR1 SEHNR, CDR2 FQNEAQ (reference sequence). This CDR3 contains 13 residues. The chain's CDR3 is CASVQAGGYGYTF. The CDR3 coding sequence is TGTGCCAGCGTACAAGCAGGGGGCTATGGCTACACCTTC. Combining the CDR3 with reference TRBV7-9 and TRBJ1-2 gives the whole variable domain DTGVSQNPRHKITKRGQNVTFRCDPISEHNRLYWYRQTLGQGPEFLTYFQNEAQLEKSRLLSDRFSAERPKGSFSTLEIQRTEQGDSAMYLCASVQAGGYGYTFGSGTRLTVV.

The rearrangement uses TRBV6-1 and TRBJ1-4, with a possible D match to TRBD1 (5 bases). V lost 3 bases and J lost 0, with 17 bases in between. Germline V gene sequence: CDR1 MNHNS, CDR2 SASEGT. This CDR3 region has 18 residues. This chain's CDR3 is CASSDLQGSFATNEKLFF. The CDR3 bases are TGTGCCAGCAGTGATCTTCAGGGTTCTTTTGCAACTAATGAAAAACTGTTTTTT.

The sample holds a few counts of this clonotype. CDR3 protein: CASSYSKSVGYEQYF. CDR3 DNA: TGTGCCAGCAGTTACTCGAAATCTGTAGGCTACGAGCAGTACTTC. J is TRBJ2-7 and V is TRBV6-2 or TRBV6-3; D is undetermined. Germline V gene sequence: CDR1 MNHEY, CDR2 SVGEGT. The CDR3 contains 15 residues. Between the trimmed V and J ends, which lost 0 bases and 3 bases, there was a span of 12 bases.